The T cell receptor beta chain described here comes from a study of Graves' ophthalmopathy and Graves' hyperthyroidism. V lost 2 bases and J 4 bases, leaving 9 bases between the germline ends. CDR3 length: 14 amino acids. Germline V CDR1 and CDR2: SGHVS, FQNEAQ. RNA transcripts were the source from which TCR beta CDR3 regions were amplified. In the first round, RT-PCR was carried out with HTBI primers, and a multiplex PCR formed the second round. MiXCR, run by TCRdb on the multiplex PCR reads, gives a single entry per CDR3 protein. This table has a few hundred thousand distinct CDR3 sequences, about 35% appearing once. This clonotype was seen repeatedly, ten times or more.

This TCR was sampled from an adult man with Graves' hyperthyroidism. The chain has TRBV7-8 and TRBJ1-5; D is perhaps TRBD1 (5 bases). Sequencing was carried out using peripheral blood or thyroid tissue (not recorded which). CDR3 residues: CASSLSRVNQPQHF. The CDR3 DNA follows: TGTGCCAGCAGCTTATCCAGGGTGAATCAGCCCCAGCATTTT.